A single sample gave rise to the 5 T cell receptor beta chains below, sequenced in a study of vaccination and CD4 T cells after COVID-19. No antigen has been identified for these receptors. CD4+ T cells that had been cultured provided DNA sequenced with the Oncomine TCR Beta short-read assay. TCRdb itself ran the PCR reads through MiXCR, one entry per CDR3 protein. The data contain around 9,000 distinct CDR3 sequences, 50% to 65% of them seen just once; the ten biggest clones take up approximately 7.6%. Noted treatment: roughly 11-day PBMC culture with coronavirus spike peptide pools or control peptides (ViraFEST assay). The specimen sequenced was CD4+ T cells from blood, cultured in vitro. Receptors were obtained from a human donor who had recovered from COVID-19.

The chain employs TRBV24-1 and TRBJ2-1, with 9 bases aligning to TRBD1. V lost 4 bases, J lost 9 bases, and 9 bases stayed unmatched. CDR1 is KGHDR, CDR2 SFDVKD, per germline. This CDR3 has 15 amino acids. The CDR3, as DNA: TGTGCCACCAGTGACCCGGGACAGGGATTCGGTGAGCAGTTCTTC. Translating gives CATSDPGQGFGEQFF.

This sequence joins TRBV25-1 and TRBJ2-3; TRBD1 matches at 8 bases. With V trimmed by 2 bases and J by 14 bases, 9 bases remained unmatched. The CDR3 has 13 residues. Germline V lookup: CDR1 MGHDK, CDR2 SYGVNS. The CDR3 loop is CASSEAHRGKLYF. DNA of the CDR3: TGTGCCAGCAGTGAAGCCCACAGGGGGAAGTTGTATTTT.

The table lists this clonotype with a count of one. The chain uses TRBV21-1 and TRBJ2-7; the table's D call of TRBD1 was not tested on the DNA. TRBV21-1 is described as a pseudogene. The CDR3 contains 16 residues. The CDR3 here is CASSFPGTRIPYEQYF. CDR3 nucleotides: TGTGCCAGCAGCTTCCCCGGGACTAGGATCCCCTACGAGCAGTACTTC.

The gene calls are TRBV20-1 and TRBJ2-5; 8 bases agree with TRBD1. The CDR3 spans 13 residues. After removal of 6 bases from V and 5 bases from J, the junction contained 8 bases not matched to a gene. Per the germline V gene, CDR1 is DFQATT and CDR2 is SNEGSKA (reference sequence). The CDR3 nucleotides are TGCAGTGCGCAAATGACAGGGGACGAGACCCAGTACTTC. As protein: CSAQMTGDETQYF.

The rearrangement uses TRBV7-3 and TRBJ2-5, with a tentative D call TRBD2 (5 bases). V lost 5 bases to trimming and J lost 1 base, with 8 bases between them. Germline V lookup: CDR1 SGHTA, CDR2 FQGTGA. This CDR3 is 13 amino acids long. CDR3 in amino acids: CASSRGSQETQYF. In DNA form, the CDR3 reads TGTGCCAGCAGCCGTGGGAGCCAAGAGACCCAGTACTTC.